This entry lists 11 T cell receptor beta chains sequenced from one sample in a study of shared clonotypes between healthy human individuals. Method: immunoSEQ multiplex PCR; TCRdb's copy keeps in-frame clones and lacks some. The sample has about 600,000 clones, around 97% seen once. Source material: naive CD4+ T cells sorted from blood. As for subset: CD45RA+ positively selected. The receptors derive from a woman aged 25 to 45 in good health.

The CDR3 spells CASSKTGGGISYEQYF. CDR3 bases: TGTGCCAGCAGCAAAACGGGAGGGGGTATATCCTACGAGCAGTACTTC. V gene TRBV5-4 combines with J gene TRBJ2-7, with TRBD2 matching 8 bases. The trim removed 4 bases at V and 1 base at J, leaving 10 bases unmatched. Germline CDR1 and CDR2: SGHNT and YYREEE (reference sequence). The CDR3 has 16 residues. The full variable domain, rest sourced from reference TRBV5-4 and TRBJ2-7, is ETGVTQSPTHLIKTRGQQVTLRCSSQSGHNTVSWYQQALGQGPQFIFQYYREEENGRGNFPPRFSGLQFPNYSSELNVNALELDDSALYLCASSKTGGGISYEQYFGPGTRLTVT.

This chain links TRBV5-6 with TRBJ1-2; no firm D call. Germline CDR1 SGHDT, CDR2 YYEEEE. This CDR3 contains 14 residues. V was shortened by 0 bases and J by 0 bases, with 6 bases between the two germline ends. CDR3 amino acids: CASSLAVANYGYTF. CDR3 bases: TGTGCCAGCAGCTTGGCAGTGGCTAACTATGGCTACACCTTC.

The chain carries TRBV2 and TRBJ2-1; D is uncertain. The CDR3 is 14 amino acids. Germline V gene lookup returns CDR1 SNHLY and CDR2 FYNNEI. V was clipped by 3 bases and J by 0 bases, with 6 bases between them. The CDR3 reads CASSESSSYNEQFF. CDR3 coding DNA: TGTGCCAGCAGTGAGAGTAGCTCCTACAATGAGCAGTTCTTC.

The chain links TRBV7-9 to TRBJ2-1, with TRBD2 matching 7 bases. V dropped 2 bases and J dropped 1; count of bases not matched to a gene: 8. Germline CDR1 and CDR2: SEHNR and FQNEAQ (reference sequence). This CDR3 region has 17 residues. The CDR3 nucleotides read TGTGCCAGCAGCTTATTGCGGGGGATAGTTTCCTACAATGAGCAGTTCTTC. Its translation: CASSLLRGIVSYNEQFF.

The chain recombines TRBV5-4 with TRBJ2-7; D is possibly TRBD2 (5 bases). From germline, CDR1 is SGHNT and CDR2 YYREEE (reference sequence). CDR3 length: 15 amino acids. V was clipped by 0 bases and J by 1 base, with 11 bases between them. CDR3 in amino acids: CASSLGASRSYEQYF. The CDR3 nucleotides read TGTGCCAGCAGCTTGGGGGCTAGCAGGTCCTACGAGCAGTACTTC.

The chain couples TRBV30 to TRBJ2-1; D perhaps matches TRBD2 (5 bases). V gave up 0 bases and J gave up 4 bases, with 16 bases separating them. Germline CDR1 reads GTSNPN; CDR2 reads SVGIG (reference sequence). This CDR3 is built from 16 residues. In DNA, the CDR3 is TGTGCCTGGAGTGTAAGTCGGCTAGCCGGTTACAATGAGCAGTTCTTC. The encoded protein is CAWSVSRLAGYNEQFF.

The rearrangement links TRBV11-2 to TRBJ2-1; 7 bases are a match to TRBD2. The CDR3 is 15 amino acids. Germline assignment: CDR1 SGHAT and CDR2 FQNNGV. J gave up 7 bases and V 5 bases, and 11 bases lay outside the gene matches. The DNA for the CDR3 is TGTGCCAGCAGCCCCCGGGCGGGAGCGGGGAATGAGCAGTTCTTC. Residues: CASSPRAGAGNEQFF.

The chain links TRBV5-1 to TRBJ2-6; D might be TRBD1 (5 bases). The CDR3 loop spans 16 amino acids. CDR1 is SGHRS, CDR2 YFSETQ, per germline. Trimming took off 3 bases at V and 0 bases at J, with 10 bases between the two ends. The CDR3 spells CASSSYRSSGANVLTF. As DNA, the CDR3 is TGCGCCAGCAGCTCTTACAGGAGCTCTGGGGCCAACGTCCTGACTTTC.

The CDR3 DNA is TGTGCCAGCAGCCTCCAGTCCCATAGCTCCTACGAGCAGTACTTC. Its protein product is CASSLQSHSSYEQYF. The J gene is TRBJ2-5, the V gene TRBV7-8; D is unclear. The J call may be incorrect, as the DNA end agrees better with TRBJ2-7. CDR3 size: 15 residues. In germline, CDR1 is SGHVS, CDR2 FQNEAQ.

The chain recombines TRBV4-1 with TRBJ2-7, with D tentatively TRBD1 or TRBD2 (5 bases each). Trimming left V 5 bases short and J 5 bases short, with 22 bases between. The germline V gene has CDR1 MGHRA and CDR2 YSYEKL. The CDR3 consists of 16 residues. CDR3 sequence (DNA): TGCGCCAGCAGCTCACGACCATGGCGTGAGGGGAACGAGCAGTACTTC. It yields the protein CASSSRPWREGNEQYF.

The CDR3 region is CASSYRLARSTDTQYF. CDR3 coding DNA: TGTGCCAGCAGTTATAGGCTAGCGAGGAGCACAGATACGCAGTATTTT. The chain has TRBV6-5 and TRBJ2-3; possibly TRBD2 for D (6 bases). The CDR3 is made up of 16 amino acids. V was shortened by 3 bases and J by 0 bases, with 13 bases between the two germline ends. The V gene's germline CDR1 is MNHEY and CDR2 SVGAGI.